These 10 T cell receptor beta chains came from one sample sequenced in a study of T-cell memory formation after mild COVID-19. TCRdb redid the calling of the 5' RACE reads with MiXCR, one entry per CDR3 protein. Of about 200,000 distinct CDR3 sequences in the sample, approximately 20% were seen once. Sequenced input: PBMCs or a T cell subset sorted from them (not recorded which). The receptors derive from an adult woman who had mild COVID-19 (a few samples of this study predate the infection). Cell type and time point are not known.

This clonotype was seen a few times. This rearrangement joins TRBV7-9 to TRBJ2-1; D is unclear. The V end lost 5 bases, the J end lost 7 bases, and 9 bases lay between the germline ends. Germline V CDR1 and CDR2: SEHNR, FQNEAQ (reference sequence). This CDR3 has 12 residues. The CDR3 coding sequence is TGTGCCAGCAGCCAGCTACAGAATGAGCAGTTCTTC. Amino acids: CASSQLQNEQFF.

Only a few counts were recorded for this clonotype. V gene TRBV2 combines with J gene TRBJ2-1; D unclear. CDR3 length: 11 amino acids. V lost 4 bases and J 7 bases, leaving 5 bases between the germline ends. Germline lookup yields CDR1 SNHLY and CDR2 FYNNEI. The CDR3 sequence: CASSGDNEQFF. As DNA, the CDR3 is TGTGCCAGCAGTGGAGATAATGAGCAGTTCTTC.

Here the CDR3 reads CASSLARTFTYEQYF. The CDR3 DNA sequence: TGTGCCAGCAGCTTAGCCCGGACGTTCACCTACGAGCAGTACTTC. The chain carries TRBV7-8 and TRBJ2-7; D unresolved. CDR1 and CDR2 from the germline V gene are SGHVS and FQNEAQ. The CDR3 is 15 residues long. Trimming shortened V by 0 bases and J by 2 bases, and 11 bases separated the two germline ends. Full variable domain (missing parts from reference TRBV7-8 and TRBJ2-7): GAGVSQSPRYKVAKRGQDVALRCDPISGHVSLFWYQQALGQGPEFLTYFQNEAQLDKSGLPSDRFFAERPEGSVSTLKIQRTQQEDSAVYLCASSLARTFTYEQYFGPGTRLTVT.

The chain joins TRBV7-8 to TRBJ1-4, with 7 positions matching TRBD1. Germline trimming cut 4 bases from V and 7 bases from J; bases unmatched to any gene: 6. The CDR3 covers 14 residues. Germline CDR1 is SGHVS and CDR2 is FQNEAQ. CDR3 DNA: TGTGCCAGCAGCTCACAGGGGCACGGTGAAAAACTGTTTTTT. This sequence encodes CASSSQGHGEKLFF. The full variable domain, rest sourced from reference TRBV7-8 and TRBJ1-4, is GAGVSQSPRYKVAKRGQDVALRCDPISGHVSLFWYQQALGQGPEFLTYFQNEAQLDKSGLPSDRFFAERPEGSVSTLKIQRTQQEDSAVYLCASSSQGHGEKLFFGSGTQLSVL.

The sample holds many counts of this clonotype. This chain links TRBV6-5 with TRBJ1-6; D may be TRBD1 (6 bases). The V gene lost 6 bases and the J gene lost 10 bases, with 16 bases spanning the gap. Germline V gives CDR1 MNHEY, CDR2 SVGAGI. The CDR3 runs to 14 residues. CDR3 DNA sequence: TGTGCCAGCAGGACCCGGGACAACTACTCACCCCTCCACTTT. Its protein is CASRTRDNYSPLHF.

This chain uses TRBV6-1 with TRBJ2-4; D is perhaps TRBD1 or TRBD2 (5 bases each). Trimming left V 2 bases short and J 1 base short, with 12 bases between. CDR1 MNHNS and CDR2 SASEGT come from the germline V gene. CDR3 length: 16 amino acids. This CDR3 reads CASSEWGSRAKNIQYF. CDR3 coding DNA: TGTGCCAGCAGTGAATGGGGGAGTCGGGCCAAAAACATTCAGTACTTC.

This clonotype came up many times. The V gene is TRBV7-9, the J gene TRBJ1-4; TRBD1 matches at 7 bases. The V gene end was trimmed by 2 bases and the J gene end by 5 bases; junction bases not matched to a gene: 2. Germline assignment: CDR1 SEHNR and CDR2 FQNEAQ (reference sequence). CDR3 length: 14 residues. CDR3 region: CASSLRQGNEKLFF. CDR3 DNA: TGTGCCAGCAGCTTAAGACAGGGAAATGAAAAACTGTTTTTT.

The chain carries TRBV5-1 and TRBJ1-1; D remains ambiguous. Looked up from germline, CDR1 is SGHRS and CDR2 is YFSETQ. The V end lost 0 bases, the J end lost 5 bases, and 11 bases lay between the germline ends. The CDR3 contains 14 residues. The CDR3 reads CASSLEWGRTEAFF. CDR3 DNA: TGCGCCAGCAGCTTGGAGTGGGGAAGGACTGAAGCTTTCTTT. Using reference TRBV5-1 and TRBJ1-1 for the parts outside the CDR3, the full variable domain is KAGVTQTPRYLIKTRGQQVTLSCSPISGHRSVSWYQQTPGQGLQFLFEYFSETQRNKGNFPGRFSGRQFSNSRSEMNVSTLELGDSALYLCASSLEWGRTEAFFGQGTRLTVV.

This chain joins TRBV6-5 and TRBJ1-2; D not resolved. This CDR3 contains 13 residues. Looked up from germline, CDR1 is MNHEY and CDR2 is SVGAGI. Trimming pared 4 bases from V and 4 bases from J, leaving 10 bases between. CDR3 protein: CASSSPASYGYTF. The CDR3 DNA reads as TGTGCCAGCAGTTCCCCCGCATCCTATGGCTACACCTTC.

V gene TRBV7-6 combines with J gene TRBJ2-5; D call uncertain. Looked up from germline, CDR1 is SGHVS and CDR2 is FNYEAQ. V lost 4 bases to trimming and J lost 2 bases, with 5 bases between them. The CDR3 covers 12 residues. As DNA, the CDR3 is TGTGCCAGCAGCTCCTTTCAAGAGACCCAGTACTTC. This sequence encodes CASSSFQETQYF.